The rows below give T cell receptor beta chains drawn from one sample of a study of blood T cell repertoires in COVID-19. Method: immunoSEQ multiplex PCR; TCRdb's copy keeps in-frame clones and lacks some. Of about 240,000 clones in the sample, around 84% were seen once. The sample comprised peripheral blood. The receptors come from a woman younger than 30 with acute or convalescent COVID-19. The CDR3 runs from the conserved cysteine through the conserved F or W. The D gene is left open where the match is weak. Clone size is shown for a subset of rows, as once, few, many or a class of expanded clone.

>TRBJ1-6|TRBV19|.|.
CASSTGESPLHF
TGTGCCAGTAGTACAGGGGAGTCACCCCTCCACTTT
>TRBJ1-2|TRBV15|.|.
CATSLRTYPHPLVYGYTF
TGTGCCACCAGCTTGCGAACCTACCCCCACCCTCTAGTCTATGGCTACACCTTC
>TRBJ2-1|TRBV24-1|TRBD2|few
CATSDLAGGSLNEQFF
TGTGCCACCAGTGATCTAGCGGGGGGTTCCCTCAATGAGCAGTTCTTC
>TRBJ1-5|TRBV28|TRBD1|.
CASSFQGQNNQPQHF
TGTGCCAGCAGTTTTCAGGGACAGAACAATCAGCCCCAGCATTTT
>TRBJ2-7|TRBV7-2|TRBD2|.
CASSPRTSGQLRVYEQYF
TGTGCCAGCAGCCCCCGGACTAGCGGGCAACTACGAGTCTACGAGCAGTACTTC
>TRBJ2-2|TRBV11-2|.|.
CASSLARLGAGELFF
TGTGCCAGCAGCTTAGCCCGACTTGGCGCCGGGGAGCTGTTTTTT
>TRBJ2-6|TRBV10-3|.|once
CAIRASSGISGANVLTF
TGTGCCATCCGGGCGAGTTCGGGGATCTCTGGGGCCAACGTCCTGACTTTC
>TRBJ2-1|TRBV7-2|TRBD1|once
CASSSEGPGTGNRYEQFF
TGTGCCAGCAGCTCGGAGGGTCCCGGGACAGGGAACAGGTATGAGCAGTTCTTC
>TRBJ2-1|TRBV12-3/TRBV12-4|.|.
CASSLGPGNEQFF
TGTGCCAGCAGTTTAGGCCCGGGGAATGAGCAGTTCTTC
>TRBJ2-7|TRBV30|.|few
CAWSVGGGSYEQYF
TGTGCCTGGAGTGTAGGGGGAGGGTCCTACGAGCAGTACTTC
>TRBJ2-3|TRBV28|.|.
CASSLGQSDTQYF
TGTGCCAGCAGTCTCGGACAATCAGATACGCAGTATTTT
>TRBJ1-4|TRBV5-8|.|.
CASSLAAGVFNTANEKLFF
TGTGCCAGCAGCTTGGCCGCCGGGGTTTTCAACACTGCTAATGAAAAACTGTTTTTT
>TRBJ2-7|TRBV11-2|.|.
CASSLDSGGYEQYF
TGTGCCAGCAGCTTAGATTCCGGGGGATACGAGCAGTACTTC
>TRBJ1-5|TRBV10-2|.|.
CASSEYRVYRQPQHF
TGCGCCAGCAGTGAGTACAGGGTTTATCGTCAGCCCCAGCATTTT
>TRBJ2-7|TRBV6-6|.|.
CASSPPQAEQYF
TGTGCCAGCAGCCCCCCTCAGGCCGAGCAGTACTTC
>TRBJ1-6|TRBV30|.|few
CAWSGRGALHF
TGTGCCTGGAGTGGCCGGGGGGCCCTCCACTTT
>TRBJ1-1|TRBV20-1|.|few
CSAGVAYEAFF
TGCAGTGCCGGTGTAGCCTATGAAGCTTTCTTT
>TRBJ1-6|TRBV5-5|TRBD1|.
CASSPRQGIGSPLHF
TGTGCCAGCAGCCCCCGACAGGGGATAGGTTCACCCCTCCACTTT
>TRBJ2-1|TRBV6-2/TRBV6-3|.|.
CASTPTGGNEQFF
TGTGCCAGCACCCCGACAGGTGGCAATGAGCAGTTCTTC
>TRBJ2-7|TRBV28|.|.
CASSLWGTLSYEQYF
TGTGCCAGCAGCCTATGGGGGACTCTCTCCTACGAGCAGTACTTC
>TRBJ2-7|TRBV6-2/TRBV6-3|.|.
CASSYSRLARYEQYF
TGTGCCAGCAGTTACTCCCGGCTAGCCCGGTACGAGCAGTACTTC
>TRBJ2-1|TRBV28|TRBD2|.
CASSTGTSGWTDNEQFF
TGTGCCAGCAGTACCGGGACTAGCGGGTGGACTGACAATGAGCAGTTCTTC
>TRBJ1-4|TRBV7-6|.|.
CASNRGSAGEKLFF
TGTGCCAGCAACCGAGGGTCGGCCGGCGAAAAACTGTTTTTT
>TRBJ1-5|TRBV24-1|.|.
CATSATTSNQPQHF
TGTGCCACCAGTGCCACGACAAGCAATCAGCCCCAGCATTTT
>TRBJ2-1|TRBV5-1|TRBD2|.
CASSLEGLAGGPLSNEQFF
TGCGCCAGCAGCTTGGAGGGACTAGCGGGAGGGCCGTTATCTAATGAGCAGTTCTTC
>TRBJ2-7|TRBV21-1|.|.
CASSKGRDPAYEQYF
TGTGCCAGCAGCAAAGGGAGGGACCCAGCCTACGAGCAGTACTTC
>TRBJ2-1|TRBV5-8|TRBD2|.
CASSFPWTRDNEQFF
TGTGCCAGCAGCTTCCCCTGGACTAGAGACAATGAGCAGTTCTTC
>TRBJ2-5|TRBV20-1|TRBD2|.
CGTSEIETQYF
TGCGGAACTAGCGAGATAGAGACCCAGTACTTC
>TRBJ1-5|TRBV18|.|.
CASSTDGNQPQHF
TGTGCCAGCTCAACAGACGGCAATCAGCCCCAGCATTTT
>TRBJ1-1|TRBV7-9|TRBD1|.
CASSLVGGGTEAFF
TGTGCCAGCAGCTTAGTAGGGGGCGGCACTGAAGCTTTCTTT
>TRBJ2-5|TRBV7-8|TRBD2|.
CASSQSRGGRLETQYF
TGTGCCAGCAGCCAGTCAAGGGGCGGGAGATTGGAGACCCAGTACTTC
>TRBJ1-5|TRBV6-5|TRBD1|.
CASSYSGQGVGPQHF
TGTGCCAGCAGTTACTCAGGACAGGGGGTTGGGCCCCAGCATTTT
>TRBJ1-2|TRBV7-9|TRBD1|.
CASSRYDREDLHGYTF
TGTGCCAGCAGCAGATACGACAGGGAGGATCTGCATGGCTACACCTTC
>TRBJ2-2|TRBV5-1|TRBD2|once
CASTPTSGTGELFF
TGCGCCAGCACCCCGACTAGCGGGACCGGGGAGCTGTTTTTT
>TRBJ1-1|TRBV2|.|.
CASSERVGENTEAFF
TGTGCCAGCAGTGAACGAGTAGGGGAGAACACTGAAGCTTTCTTT
>TRBJ2-1|TRBV3-1/TRBV3-2|.|.
CASSQDSGRYTYNEQFF
TGTGCCAGCAGCCAAGATAGTGGGAGGTACACCTACAATGAGCAGTTCTTC
>TRBJ2-7|TRBV19|TRBD1|.
CATGRTGAPSTYEQYF
TGTGCCACCGGGCGGACAGGAGCCCCTTCAACCTACGAGCAGTACTTC
>TRBJ2-1|TRBV6-2/TRBV6-3|.|.
CASSRITILPYNEQFF
TGTGCCAGCAGTCGAATAACTATTCTACCCTACAATGAGCAGTTCTTC